These 29 T cell receptor beta chains originate from one sample sequenced in a study of blood T cells in healthy people across ages. Next came a second PCR, run for roughly 6 to 11 cycles, which used a sample-barcoded 5' primer along with a J-beta primer mix. TCRdb redid the calling of the 5' RACE reads with MiXCR, one entry per CDR3 protein. The sample consists of about 800,000 distinct CDR3 sequences, roughly 25% of them appearing once. The same data also contributed to another study, on T cells of mothers and their children.

The specimen sequenced was blood. These receptors came from a boy younger than 18 in good health.

Details on this clonotype: A read error may produce the germline difference seen at one junction end. V gene TRBV4-3 combines with J gene TRBJ1-5; 7 bases line up with TRBD1. This CDR3 spans 16 amino acids. Germline V gives CDR1 LGHNA, CDR2 YSLEER. The CDR3 loop reads CASSQDPGTGGQPRHF. As DNA, the CDR3 is TGCGCCAGCAGCCAAGATCCAGGGACCGGGGGACAGCCCCGGCATTTT.

The chain uses TRBV27 and TRBJ1-1; perhaps TRBD1 as D (5 bases). The CDR3 runs 14 residues. Germline values: CDR1 MNHEY, CDR2 SMNVEV (reference sequence). Trimming removed 4 bases from V and 11 bases from J, with 20 bases in between. CDR3 sequence reads: CASSSPGGRRAAFF. DNA of the CDR3: TGTGCCAGCAGTTCCCCCGGAGGGCGCAGGGCTGCTTTCTTT.

This clonotype was counted only a few times. The genes are TRBV7-9 and TRBJ1-6; the match to TRBD1 covers 7 bases. J gave up 6 bases and V 4 bases, and 9 bases lay outside the gene matches. This CDR3 is 16 amino acids long. Germline V gives CDR1 SEHNR, CDR2 FQNEAQ (reference sequence). CDR3: CASSSETDRPNSPLHF. CDR3 nucleotides: TGTGCCAGCAGCTCAGAAACGGACAGGCCTAATTCACCCCTCCACTTT.

The chain uses TRBV7-9 and TRBJ2-2, with D perhaps TRBD2 (6 bases). Trimming cost V 5 bases and J 7 bases, with 20 bases left between them. The CDR3 runs 16 residues. In germline, CDR1 is SEHNR, CDR2 FQNEAQ (reference sequence). The CDR3, as DNA: TGTGCCAGCAGCCCGATTCGGGGGAACAAGGGCGGGGAGCTGTTTTTT. Translation gives CASSPIRGNKGGELFF.

This clonotype has only a few counts. This rearrangement joins TRBV3-1 to TRBJ1-4, with TRBD1 as a possible D gene (6 bases). This CDR3 spans 16 amino acids. Germline loops: CDR1 LGHDT, CDR2 YNNKEL (reference sequence). V gave up 0 bases and J gave up 7 bases, with 15 bases separating them. The chain's CDR3 is CASSQERGRGGEKLFF. CDR3 in DNA: TGTGCCAGCAGCCAAGAAAGGGGCAGGGGTGGTGAAAAACTGTTTTTT.

The J gene is TRBJ2-3, the V gene TRBV25-1; D may be TRBD1 (6 bases). Trimming shortened V by 6 bases and J by 2 bases, and 15 bases separated the two germline ends. Germline loops: CDR1 MGHDK, CDR2 SYGVNS. This CDR3 has 15 residues. The CDR3 region is CASSPGTLTTDTQYF. The CDR3 bases are TGTGCCAGCAGCCCCGGGACACTGACCACAGATACGCAGTATTTT.

This clonotype was seen a few times. The V and J genes are TRBV7-8 and TRBJ1-2; 10 nucleotides match TRBD1. CDR1 SGHVS and CDR2 FQNEAQ come from the germline V gene. V gave up 2 bases and J gave up 4 bases; unmatched junction bases: 7. This CDR3 spans 16 amino acids. CDR3: CASSLMKGQGTYGYTF. The CDR3 nucleotides read TGTGCCAGCAGCTTAATGAAGGGACAGGGGACCTATGGCTACACCTTC.

The V and J genes are TRBV20-1 and TRBJ2-5, with TRBD1 identical over 7 bases. Germline lookup yields CDR1 DFQATT and CDR2 SNEGSKA (reference sequence). The trim removed 6 bases at V and 2 bases at J, leaving 12 bases unmatched. This CDR3 region has 15 residues. CDR3 sequence reads: CSALVPGGLQETQYF. CDR3 coding DNA: TGCAGTGCCCTGGTTCCAGGGGGTTTACAAGAGACCCAGTACTTC.

The chain recombines TRBV6-6 with TRBJ1-5; weak D call: TRBD1 (6 bases). CDR3 length: 15 residues. V was trimmed by 6 bases and J by 7 bases, leaving 19 bases between them. CDR1 MNHNY and CDR2 SVGAGI come from the germline V gene (reference sequence). In DNA, the CDR3 is TGTGCCAGCAGCCAGGGTGGGGGGGCTAAACAGCCCCAGCATTTT. This encodes CASSQGGGAKQPQHF.

The V and J genes are TRBV4-3 and TRBJ2-3; maybe TRBD1 (6 bases). Looked up from germline, CDR1 is LGHNA and CDR2 is YSLEER. The ends were cut back, 3 bases at V and 0 bases at J, with 13 bases in the middle. The CDR3 has 16 amino acids. The CDR3 is CASSHRQDYSTDTQYF. CDR3 nucleotides: TGCGCCAGCAGCCACCGACAGGATTATAGCACAGATACGCAGTATTTT.

The chain recombines TRBV19 with TRBJ1-6; the D gene is possibly TRBD1 (5 bases). This CDR3 is built from 16 residues. The germline gives CDR1 LNHDA, CDR2 SQIVND (reference sequence). Trimming shortened V by 3 bases and J by 8 bases, and 17 bases separated the two germline ends. The CDR3 DNA is TGTGCCAGTAGTATGGGGCAGGCCTTACCGGATTCACCCCTCCACTTT. It yields the protein CASSMGQALPDSPLHF.

The chain combines TRBV9 with TRBJ1-4; D possibly corresponds to TRBD1 (6 bases). Germline CDR1 reads SGDLS; CDR2 reads YYNGEE. The CDR3 contains 16 residues. V was clipped by 0 bases and J by 0 bases, with 9 bases between them. In nucleotides, the CDR3 is TGTGCCAGCAGCGTAGCGGAGGGGGCAACTAATGAAAAACTGTTTTTT. Protein sequence: CASSVAEGATNEKLFF.

The chain couples TRBV20-1 to TRBJ1-4; no clear D gene. The V gene lost 6 bases and the J gene lost 0 bases, with 8 bases spanning the gap. The germline gives CDR1 DFQATT, CDR2 SNEGSKA (reference sequence). CDR3 size: 13 residues. CDR3 amino acids: CSARRPTNEKLFF. The CDR3 DNA is TGCAGTGCCCGACGGCCAACTAATGAAAAACTGTTTTTT.

This clonotype occurred a few times. At one boundary the junction diverges from the germline segment, which might be a read error. The V call is TRBV29-1, the J call TRBJ2-7; maybe TRBD2 (5 bases). CDR1 SQVTM and CDR2 ANQGSEA come from the germline V gene. The CDR3 is 13 amino acids. CDR3 residues: CSVVTAASYEQYF. The CDR3 region has the DNA TGTAGCGTTGTAACGGCAGCTTCCTACGAGCAGTACTTC.

J is TRBJ1-1 and V is TRBV7-2; TRBD1 matches at 9 bases. The CDR3 is made up of 16 amino acids. Per the germline V gene, CDR1 is SGHTA and CDR2 is FQGNSA. Unmatched junction bases numbered 6, after V lost 4 bases and J lost 0 bases. The CDR3 is CASSSAGTGLNTEAFF. The DNA for the CDR3 is TGTGCCAGCAGCTCCGCCGGGACAGGGTTGAACACTGAAGCTTTCTTT.

This chain joins TRBV9 and TRBJ2-1; D remains ambiguous. This CDR3 spans 13 amino acids. Trimming removed 2 bases from V and 6 bases from J, with 9 bases in between. The germline CDR1 and CDR2 sequences are SGDLS and YYNGEE. CDR3 sequence reads: CASSVGRPNEQFF. In DNA, the CDR3 is TGTGCCAGCAGCGTCGGCAGGCCCAATGAGCAGTTCTTC.

This clonotype was seen many times. The rearrangement uses TRBV18 and TRBJ2-7; D is unclear. The V end lost 2 bases, the J end lost 3 bases, and 2 bases lay between the germline ends. Germline V gene sequence: CDR1 KGHSH, CDR2 LQKENI. CDR3 size: 11 residues. The CDR3 nucleotides are TGTGCCAGCTCACCAGACTACGAGCAGTACTTC. Encoded protein: CASSPDYEQYF.

The chain has TRBV20-1 and TRBJ2-5; a possible D gene is TRBD2 (5 bases). The CDR3 runs 17 residues. CDR1 and CDR2 (germline): DFQATT, SNEGSKA (reference sequence). V dropped 0 bases and J dropped 5 bases, with 22 bases sitting between them. This CDR3 reads CSARDFGVNSRRETQYF. The CDR3, as DNA: TGCAGTGCTAGAGATTTTGGAGTAAACAGCCGGAGGGAGACCCAGTACTTC.

There are a few counts of this clonotype. CDR3 bases: TGTGCCAGCGGGGAGGGGGCCGGGACCCAGTACTTC. This translates into CASGEGAGTQYF. This chain uses TRBV12-3 or TRBV12-4 with TRBJ2-5; D possibly uses TRBD1 or TRBD2 (7 bases each). This CDR3 spans 12 amino acids. V dropped 8 bases and J dropped 7 bases, with 14 bases sitting between them.

The chain employs TRBV14 and TRBJ2-7; 7 positions agree with TRBD1. The CDR3 is made up of 16 amino acids. Germline assignment: CDR1 SGHDN and CDR2 FVKESK. V was pared by 1 base and J by 4 bases, with 10 bases of the junction left unmatched. This CDR3 reads CASSQGWPDRSYEQYF. The CDR3 DNA reads TGTGCCAGCAGCCAAGGGTGGCCGGACAGGAGTTACGAGCAGTACTTC.

The V and J genes are TRBV20-1 and TRBJ2-1; D is tentatively TRBD1 or TRBD2 (5 bases each). Germline V gives CDR1 DFQATT, CDR2 SNEGSKA (reference sequence). The V end was cut by 6 bases, the J end by 4 bases, with 10 bases between. CDR3 size: 12 residues. The CDR3 sequence is CSAGAYYNEQFF. In DNA form, the CDR3 reads TGCAGTGCCGGGGCATATTACAATGAGCAGTTCTTC.

The chain has TRBV29-1 and TRBJ2-7; TRBD1 is a possible D gene (5 bases). The CDR3 consists of 13 residues. The V gene lost 4 bases and the J gene lost 2 bases, with 12 bases spanning the gap. Germline V gives CDR1 SQVTM, CDR2 ANQGSEA. CDR3 bases: TGCAGCGTTGTTTTTGACAGCACCTACGAGCAGTACTTC. Amino acids: CSVVFDSTYEQYF.

This clonotype turned up a few times. The CDR3 here is CASSAGEGSYNEQFF. CDR3 sequence (DNA): TGTGCCAGCAGTGCGGGGGAGGGCTCCTACAATGAGCAGTTCTTC. The J gene is TRBJ2-1, the V gene TRBV2, with 7 positions matching TRBD2. Germline V gene lookup returns CDR1 SNHLY and CDR2 FYNNEI. This CDR3 spans 15 amino acids. With V trimmed by 4 bases and J by 0 bases, 3 bases remained unmatched.

There are a few counts of this clonotype. CDR3 loop: CASSLRTSGIDEQFF. CDR3 bases: TGTGCCAGCAGCTTGAGGACTAGCGGGATCGATGAGCAGTTCTTC. The V call is TRBV13, the J call TRBJ2-1; 12 bases map to TRBD2. The CDR3 covers 15 residues. Germline values: CDR1 PRHDT, CDR2 FYEKMQ (reference sequence). Germline trimming cut 3 bases from V and 8 bases from J; bases unmatched to any gene: 5. The variable domain in full, with the rest retrieved from reference TRBV13 and TRBJ2-1, is AAGVIQSPRHLIKEKRETATLKCYPIPRHDTVYWYQQGPGQDPQFLISFYEKMQSDKGSIPDRFSAQQFSDYHSELNMSSLELGDSALYFCASSLRTSGIDEQFFGPGTRLTVL.

This clonotype was found a few times. The V call is TRBV10-3, the J call TRBJ2-4, with D maybe TRBD1 (6 bases). This CDR3 is built from 20 residues. Per the germline V gene, CDR1 is ENHRY and CDR2 is SYGVKD. Between the trimmed V and J ends, which lost 3 bases and 0 bases, there was a span of 24 bases. CDR3 residues: CAISDALGWQGPLAKNIQYF. For the CDR3, the DNA is TGTGCCATCAGTGACGCCCTCGGGTGGCAGGGGCCATTAGCCAAAAACATTCAGTACTTC.

This clonotype was counted only a few times. The gene calls are TRBV7-2 and TRBJ2-7; D possibly uses TRBD1 or TRBD2 (6 bases each). The CDR3 is 18 residues long. Germline assignment: CDR1 SGHTA and CDR2 FQGNSA. V was trimmed by 0 bases and J by 5 bases, leaving 23 bases between them. In nucleotides, the CDR3 is TGTGCCAGCAGCTTAGCGACGGCTAGGGGGGCACCCCTGGACGAGCAGTACTTC. It yields the protein CASSLATARGAPLDEQYF. Full variable domain (missing parts from reference TRBV7-2 and TRBJ2-7): GAGVSQSPSNKVTEKGKDVELRCDPISGHTALYWYRQSLGQGLEFLIYFQGNSAPDKSGLPSDRFSAERTGGSVSTLTIQRTQQEDSAVYLCASSLATARGAPLDEQYFGPGTRLTVT.

This clonotype was detected many times. The chain recombines TRBV7-2 with TRBJ2-7, with D uncertain. This CDR3 is 13 amino acids long. Germline V lookup: CDR1 SGHTA, CDR2 FQGNSA. Trimming took off 1 base at V and 2 bases at J, with 6 bases between the two ends. CDR3 sequence: CASSLVQTYEQYF. CDR3 in DNA: TGTGCCAGCAGCTTAGTGCAAACCTACGAGCAGTACTTC.

This clonotype was found a few times. One junction end does not reproduce the germline sequence, and a read error may be involved. CDR3 DNA: TGCAGTGCTACCTACAGTGGACAAGAGGCCCAGTACTTC. Translation gives CSATYSGQEAQYF. This chain connects TRBV20-1 to TRBJ2-5; possible D gene TRBD1, 5 bases. The CDR3 sequence is 13 residues long. Germline loops: CDR1 DFQATT, CDR2 SNEGSKA (reference sequence).

This CDR3 is CASSTRDRRLTSNQPQHF. The CDR3 coding sequence is TGTGCCAGCAGTACCCGGGACAGGCGACTCACTAGCAATCAGCCCCAGCATTTT. The rearrangement joins TRBV12-3 or TRBV12-4 to TRBJ1-5; 8 positions match TRBD1. The CDR3 consists of 18 residues. With V trimmed by 5 bases and J by 0 bases, 12 bases remained unmatched.